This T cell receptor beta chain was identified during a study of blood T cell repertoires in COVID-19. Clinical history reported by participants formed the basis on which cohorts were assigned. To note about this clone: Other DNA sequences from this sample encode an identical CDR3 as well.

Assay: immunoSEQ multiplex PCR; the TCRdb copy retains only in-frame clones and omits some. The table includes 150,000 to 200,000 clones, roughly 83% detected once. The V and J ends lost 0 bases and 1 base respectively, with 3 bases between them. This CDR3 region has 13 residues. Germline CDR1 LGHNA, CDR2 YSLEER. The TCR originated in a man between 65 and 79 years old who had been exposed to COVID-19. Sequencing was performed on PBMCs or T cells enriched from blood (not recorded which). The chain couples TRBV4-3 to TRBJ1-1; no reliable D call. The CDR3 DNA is TGCGCCAGCAGCCAAGATCGGAACACTGAAGCTTTCTTT. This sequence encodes CASSQDRNTEAFF.